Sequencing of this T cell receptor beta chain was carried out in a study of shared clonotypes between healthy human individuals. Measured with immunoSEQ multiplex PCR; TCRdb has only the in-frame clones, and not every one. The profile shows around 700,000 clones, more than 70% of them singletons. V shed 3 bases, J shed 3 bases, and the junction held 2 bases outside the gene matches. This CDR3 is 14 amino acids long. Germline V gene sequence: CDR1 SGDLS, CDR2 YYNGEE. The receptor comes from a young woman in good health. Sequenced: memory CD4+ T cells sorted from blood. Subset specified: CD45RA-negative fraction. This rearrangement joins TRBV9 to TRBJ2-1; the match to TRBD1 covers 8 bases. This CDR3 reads CASSETGDYNEQFF. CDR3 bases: TGTGCCAGCAGCGAGACAGGGGACTACAATGAGCAGTTCTTC.